These T cell receptor beta chains were read from a single sample in a study of T cells in Graves' hyperthyroidism and ophthalmopathy. One entry per CDR3 protein results from TCRdb running MiXCR on the multiplex PCR reads. Here the sample spans 690,000 or so distinct CDR3 sequences, about 17% being singletons. The sample consisted of blood. These receptor sequences come from a woman aged 50 to 60 with Graves' hyperthyroidism that later progressed to Graves' ophthalmopathy. The CDR3 runs from the conserved cysteine through the conserved F or W. A D gene is named only where the DNA matches it firmly. Rows may omit the clone size; those that give it use once, few, many or a size class.

>TRBV6-1|NA|TRBJ1-4|NA
CASRDTGGNEKLFF
TGTGCCAGCAGGGACACGGGGGGTAATGAAAAACTGTTTTTT
>TRBV15|NA|TRBJ2-2|NA
CATSREGLVDGELFF
TGTGCCACCAGCAGAGAGGGACTGGTAGACGGGGAGCTGTTTTTT
>TRBV11-1|few|TRBJ2-5|NA
CASSLLGSRETQYF
TGTGCCAGCAGCTTATTGGGCAGCAGGGAGACCCAGTACTTC
>TRBV12-5|few|TRBJ1-5|NA
CASGLGRAQPQHF
TGTGCTAGTGGTTTGGGAAGGGCCCAGCCCCAGCATTTT
>TRBV5-1|NA|TRBJ2-5|TRBD1
CASTRDRGREQYF
TGCGCCAGCACCCGGGACAGGGGAAGAGAGCAGTACTTC
>TRBV6-1|many|TRBJ2-2|TRBD2
CASSGSSGGAHTGELFF
TGTGCCAGCAGTGGCTCTAGCGGGGGGGCGCACACCGGGGAGCTGTTTTTT
>TRBV4-2|few|TRBJ1-1|NA
CASSQDYQGLNTEAFF
TGTGCCAGCAGCCAAGATTATCAGGGTTTGAACACTGAAGCTTTCTTT
>TRBV6-1|NA|TRBJ2-2|TRBD2
CASSRLQSGGAGNTGELFF
TGTGCCAGCAGTCGACTGCAGAGCGGGGGGGCGGGCAACACCGGGGAGCTGTTTTTT
>TRBV5-6|many|TRBJ1-4|NA
CASSFWTLNEKLFF
TGTGCCAGCAGCTTTTGGACCTTGAATGAAAAACTGTTTTTT
>TRBV3-1|many|TRBJ1-5|NA
CASSQGRQPQPQHF
TGTGCCAGCAGCCAAGGTAGGCAACCTCAGCCCCAGCATTTT
>TRBV12-3/TRBV12-4|few|TRBJ2-1|TRBD2
CASSLERAGGSYNEQFF
TGTGCCAGCAGTTTAGAGCGAGCGGGGGGGAGTTACAATGAGCAGTTCTTC
>TRBV9|NA|TRBJ1-6|TRBD1
CASSVDRVSPLHF
TGTGCCAGCAGCGTGGACAGGGTTTCACCCCTCCACTTT
>TRBV25-1|few|TRBJ2-7|TRBD1
CASSQGTGLPYEQYF
TGTGCCAGCAGTCAAGGGACAGGACTCCCCTACGAGCAGTACTTC
>TRBV27|few|TRBJ1-1|NA
CASSLEPYTEAFF
TGTGCCAGCAGTTTAGAACCCTACACTGAAGCTTTCTTT
>TRBV19|few|TRBJ1-5|TRBD1
CASSLGTGYSNQPQHF
TGTGCCAGTAGCCTCGGGACAGGATATAGCAATCAGCCCCAGCATTTT
>TRBV20-1|few|TRBJ2-1|NA
CSARVRGPSYNEQFF
TGCAGTGCTAGAGTCCGGGGACCTTCCTACAATGAGCAGTTCTTC
>TRBV27|few|TRBJ2-3|TRBD1
CASSPPGTALGDTQYF
TGTGCCAGCAGTCCCCCCGGGACAGCCTTAGGAGATACGCAGTATTTT
>TRBV5-1|NA|TRBJ2-1|NA
CASSLPADNEQFF
TGCGCCAGCAGCTTACCGGCCGACAATGAGCAGTTCTTC
>TRBV2|few|TRBJ1-3|TRBD1
CASTVDRGSGNTIYF
TGTGCCAGCACCGTGGACAGGGGGTCTGGAAACACCATATATTTT
>TRBV30|many|TRBJ1-2|NA
CAWSWGTSGYGYTF
TGTGCCTGGAGTTGGGGGACGTCTGGCTATGGCTACACCTTC
>TRBV20-1|NA|TRBJ2-3|TRBD2
CSAKRGSTDTQYF
TGCAGTGCTAAGCGGGGTAGCACAGATACGCAGTATTTT
>TRBV2|few|TRBJ2-1|TRBD2
CASSGSGTSWNEQFF
TGTGCCAGCAGTGGATCGGGGACTAGCTGGAATGAGCAGTTCTTC
>TRBV6-1|NA|TRBJ1-2|TRBD1
CASSRDSLANYGYTF
TGTGCCAGCAGTCGGGACAGCCTCGCTAACTATGGCTACACCTTC
>TRBV2|NA|TRBJ1-6|NA
CASRSTGIENSPLHF
TGTGCCAGCAGGTCAACAGGGATAGAAAATTCACCCCTCCACTTT
>TRBV27|once|TRBJ2-6|NA
CASSLIGASGANVLTF
TGTGCCAGCAGTTTAATAGGGGCCTCTGGGGCCAACGTCCTGACTTTC
>TRBV7-9|few|TRBJ1-4|TRBD1
CASSRDRENEKLFF
TGTGCCAGCAGCCGGGACAGGGAAAATGAAAAACTGTTTTTT
>TRBV16|many|TRBJ1-5|NA
CASSQSSRAGNQPQHF
TGTGCCAGCAGCCAATCAAGTAGGGCGGGCAATCAGCCCCAGCATTTT
>TRBV7-2|many|TRBJ2-7|NA
CASSLVQDYASLYEQYF
TGTGCCAGCAGCTTAGTACAGGACTACGCCTCTCTCTACGAGCAGTACTTC